Presented here are 14 T cell receptor beta chains from one specimen sequenced in a study of T cells in Graves' hyperthyroidism and ophthalmopathy (dated by TCRdb to between 2017 and 2020). Library generation was performed with multiplex PCR. The listed sequencing device is Illumina HiSeq 2000. TCR beta CDR3 regions were amplified from RNA transcripts. The first round of RT-PCR for the TCR CDR3 was performed with the HTBI primer set and the Qiagen OneStep RT-PCR kit. TCRdb passed the public sequencing reads through fastp at Q25 and MiXCR, retaining productive beta sequences. Rows are unified per CDR3 protein, each entry keeping the most common DNA and genes. This sample is represented by approximately 370,000 distinct CDR3 sequences; 17% of them were singletons. The ten biggest clones cover 34% of the sample. Sequences were obtained from blood. These receptors all come from a young woman with Graves' hyperthyroidism that later progressed to Graves' ophthalmopathy.

In this sample, this clonotype turned up many times. The J gene is TRBJ2-7, the V gene TRBV27, with D uncertain. The CDR3 loop spans 17 amino acids. The V end was cut by 5 bases, the J end by 6 bases, with 26 bases between. Per germline, CDR1 MNHEY and CDR2 SMNVEV (reference sequence). CDR3 nucleotides: TGTGCCAGCAGTCCCTCGGGCGTAACGGGCCCCTTCTCCGAGCAGTACTTC. This codes for CASSPSGVTGPFSEQYF.

This clonotype has a count of ten or more. The V gene is TRBV27, the J gene TRBJ2-7; D might be TRBD2 (6 bases). The CDR3 has 14 residues. The V end lost 4 bases, the J end lost 5 bases, and 15 bases lay between the germline ends. Germline-derived CDR1 and CDR2 are MNHEY and SMNVEV (reference sequence). CDR3 residues: CASSWMGVADEQYF. CDR3 sequence (DNA): TGTGCCAGCAGTTGGATGGGGGTAGCGGACGAGCAGTACTTC.

This clonotype was counted at least ten times. This chain links TRBV12-3 or TRBV12-4 with TRBJ1-3; D remains unclear. V lost 5 bases and J lost 0, with 14 bases in between. This CDR3 has 16 amino acids. Written as DNA, the CDR3 is TGTGCCAGCAGTGCCCGACGGAGGATCTCTGGAAACACCATATATTTT. Amino acids: CASSARRRISGNTIYF.

This clonotype was counted many times. The chain employs TRBV10-3 and TRBJ1-2; D gene uncertain. V lost 0 bases to trimming and J lost 6 bases, with 17 bases between them. The CDR3 extends over 16 amino acids. Per germline, CDR1 ENHRY and CDR2 SYGVKD. The CDR3 protein is CAISESGPAKVDGYTF. For the CDR3, the DNA is TGTGCCATCAGTGAGTCAGGTCCAGCGAAAGTGGATGGCTACACCTTC.

J is TRBJ2-3 and V is TRBV28; 11 bases agree with TRBD2. V gave up 2 bases and J gave up 2 bases; unmatched junction bases: 9. The length of the CDR3 is 18 residues. From germline, CDR1 is MDHEN and CDR2 SYDVKM. The CDR3: CASSLTSGRRRFTDTQYF. CDR3 in DNA: TGTGCCAGCAGTTTAACTAGCGGGAGACGGAGGTTCACAGATACGCAGTATTTT.

The sample holds many counts of this clonotype. The CDR3 reads CAWNPEGFLFNQPQHF. CDR3 in DNA: TGTGCCTGGAACCCCGAGGGCTTTCTGTTCAATCAGCCCCAGCATTTT. The V and J genes are TRBV30 and TRBJ1-5, with D hard to call. This CDR3 contains 16 residues. From germline, CDR1 is GTSNPN and CDR2 SVGIG (reference sequence). V lost 4 bases and J 3 bases, leaving 19 bases between the germline ends.

The rearrangement uses TRBV27 and TRBJ2-7, with 7 bases identical to TRBD2. Germline loops: CDR1 MNHEY, CDR2 SMNVEV (reference sequence). The CDR3 has 13 residues. Germline trimming cut 3 bases from V and 7 bases from J; bases unmatched to any gene: 6. The CDR3 sequence: CASSLGGAGEQYF. The CDR3 nucleotides are TGTGCCAGCAGTTTGGGAGGGGCTGGGGAGCAGTACTTC.

The chain links TRBV6-1 to TRBJ1-1; D ambiguous. Trimming took 3 bases from V and 6 from J, leaving 14 bases between them. Germline V CDR1 and CDR2: MNHNS, SASEGT. CDR3 size: 14 residues. The CDR3 loop reads CASSEKGNFAEAFF. CDR3 sequence (DNA): TGTGCCAGCAGTGAGAAAGGGAACTTCGCTGAAGCTTTCTTT.

The table lists this clonotype with many counts. This chain links TRBV24-1 with TRBJ2-5; TRBD2 agrees at 8 bases. V was clipped by 5 bases and J by 0 bases; unmatched bases: 4. This CDR3 comprises 15 residues. The germline V gene has CDR1 KGHDR and CDR2 SFDVKD. The CDR3 DNA reads TGTGCCACCAGTGGGCGCGGGAGGTACCAAGAGACCCAGTACTTC. Protein: CATSGRGRYQETQYF.

The genes are TRBV2 and TRBJ2-3; 10 positions agree with TRBD2. The CDR3 sequence is 16 residues long. V shed 3 bases, J shed 0 bases, and the junction held 3 bases outside the gene matches. Looked up from germline, CDR1 is SNHLY and CDR2 is FYNNEI. The CDR3 spells CASSDPSGSSTDTQYF. The CDR3 nucleotides are TGTGCCAGCAGTGACCCTAGCGGGAGTAGCACAGATACGCAGTATTTT.

The table lists this clonotype with many counts. The V and J genes are TRBV3-1 and TRBJ2-3, with a weak D call TRBD2 (5 bases). Trimming took off 1 base at V and 0 bases at J, with 14 bases between the two ends. Germline CDR1 is LGHDT and CDR2 is YNNKEL (reference sequence). This CDR3 is built from 17 residues. The CDR3 region has the DNA TGTGCCAGCAGCCAAGTCGGTCGAGGGATGAGCACAGATACGCAGTATTTT. This codes for CASSQVGRGMSTDTQYF.

About this clonotype itself: Possible read error: a much larger clone is one base away. This chain links TRBV30 with TRBJ1-1; possible D gene TRBD1, 6 bases. Germline values: CDR1 GTSNPN, CDR2 SVGIG (reference sequence). Trimming removed 4 bases at V and 10 bases at J, with 16 bases between. This CDR3 has 12 residues. CDR3: CAWNRDKIGAFF. DNA of the CDR3: TGTGCCTGGAACCGGGACAAGATTGGAGCTTTCTTT. Full variable domain (missing parts from reference TRBV30 and TRBJ1-1): SQTIHQWPATLVQPVGSPLSLECTVEGTSNPNLYWYRQAAGRGLQLLFYSVGIGQISSEVPQNLSASRPQDRQFILSSKKLLLSDSGFYLCAWNRDKIGAFFGQGTRLTVV.

This clonotype showed up many times. The rearrangement joins TRBV6-1 to TRBJ1-5; weak D call: TRBD1 (5 bases). V lost 6 bases, J lost 1 base, and 10 bases lay in between. The CDR3 is 14 amino acids. Germline assignment: CDR1 MNHNS and CDR2 SASEGT. The CDR3 loop reads CASSQGKSNQPQHF. As DNA, the CDR3 is TGTGCCAGCAGCCAGGGAAAGAGCAATCAGCCCCAGCATTTT.

The table lists this clonotype with many counts. This chain uses TRBV28 with TRBJ2-1; 8 bases are shared with TRBD1. From germline, CDR1 is MDHEN and CDR2 SYDVKM. The V gene end was trimmed by 3 bases and the J gene end by 1 base; junction bases not matched to a gene: 2. The CDR3 is made up of 15 amino acids. This CDR3 reads CASSLTGVSYNEQFF. The CDR3 DNA sequence: TGTGCCAGCAGTTTGACAGGGGTGTCCTACAATGAGCAGTTCTTC.